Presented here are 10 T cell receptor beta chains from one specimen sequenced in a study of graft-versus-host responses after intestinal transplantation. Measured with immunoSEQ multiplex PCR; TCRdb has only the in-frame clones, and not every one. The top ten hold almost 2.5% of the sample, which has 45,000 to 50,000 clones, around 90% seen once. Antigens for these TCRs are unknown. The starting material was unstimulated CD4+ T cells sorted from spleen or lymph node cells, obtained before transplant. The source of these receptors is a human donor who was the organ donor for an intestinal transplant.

The CDR3 DNA follows: TGTGCCAGCAGCGTGGGGCATTCTAGCACAGATACGCAGTATTTT. This gives the protein CASSVGHSSTDTQYF. V usage is TRBV9 and J usage is TRBJ2-3, with D possibly TRBD1 on 5 matching bases. The V gene lost 2 bases and the J gene lost 0 bases, with 10 bases spanning the gap. Per the germline V gene, CDR1 is SGDLS and CDR2 is YYNGEE. The CDR3 extends over 15 amino acids.

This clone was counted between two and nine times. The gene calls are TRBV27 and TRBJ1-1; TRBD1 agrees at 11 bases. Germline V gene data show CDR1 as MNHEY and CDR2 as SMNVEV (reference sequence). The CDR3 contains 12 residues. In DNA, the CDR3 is TGTCTCGGGACAGGGGGGAACACTGAAGCTTTCTTT. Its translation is CLGTGGNTEAFF.

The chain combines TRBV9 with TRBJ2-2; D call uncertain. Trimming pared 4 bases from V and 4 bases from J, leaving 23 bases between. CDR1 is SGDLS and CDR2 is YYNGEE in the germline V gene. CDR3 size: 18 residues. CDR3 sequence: CASSPSSWRASATGELFF. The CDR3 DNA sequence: TGTGCCAGCAGCCCCAGCTCATGGCGAGCGAGCGCCACCGGGGAGCTGTTTTTT.

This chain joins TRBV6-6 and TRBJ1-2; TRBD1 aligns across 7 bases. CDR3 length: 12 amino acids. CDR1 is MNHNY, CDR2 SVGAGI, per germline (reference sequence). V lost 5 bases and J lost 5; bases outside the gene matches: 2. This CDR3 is CASSDRVYGYTF. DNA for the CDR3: TGTGCCAGCAGTGACAGGGTTTATGGCTACACCTTC.

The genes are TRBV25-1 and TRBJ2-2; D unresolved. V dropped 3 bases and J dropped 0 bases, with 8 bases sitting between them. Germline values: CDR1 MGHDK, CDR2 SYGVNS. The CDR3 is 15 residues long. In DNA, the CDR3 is TGTGCCAGCAGTGATTGGACCTCGAACACCGGGGAGCTGTTTTTT. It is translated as CASSDWTSNTGELFF.

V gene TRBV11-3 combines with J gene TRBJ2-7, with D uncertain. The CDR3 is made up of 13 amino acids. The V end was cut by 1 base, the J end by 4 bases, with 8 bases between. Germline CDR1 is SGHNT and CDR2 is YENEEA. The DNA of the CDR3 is TGTGCCAGCAGCTTAGGCGTTGGATACGAGCAGTACTTC. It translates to CASSLGVGYEQYF.

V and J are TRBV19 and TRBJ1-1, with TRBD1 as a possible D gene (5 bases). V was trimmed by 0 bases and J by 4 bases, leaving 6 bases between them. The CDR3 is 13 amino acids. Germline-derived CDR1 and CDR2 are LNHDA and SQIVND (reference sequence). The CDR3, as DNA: TGTGCCAGTAGTATAGATCAGGGCACTGAAGCTTTCTTT. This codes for CASSIDQGTEAFF.

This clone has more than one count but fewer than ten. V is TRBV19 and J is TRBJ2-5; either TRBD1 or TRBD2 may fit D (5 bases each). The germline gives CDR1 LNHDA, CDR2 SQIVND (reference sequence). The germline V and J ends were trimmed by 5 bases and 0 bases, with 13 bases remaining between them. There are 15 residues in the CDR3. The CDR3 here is CASSPQGRYQETQYF. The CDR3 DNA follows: TGTGCCAGTAGTCCCCAGGGACGGTACCAAGAGACCCAGTACTTC.

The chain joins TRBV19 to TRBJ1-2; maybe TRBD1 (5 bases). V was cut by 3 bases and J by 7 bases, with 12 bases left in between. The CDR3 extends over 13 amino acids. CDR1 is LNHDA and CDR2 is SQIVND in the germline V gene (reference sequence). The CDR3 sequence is CASSIREGSGYTF. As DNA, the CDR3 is TGTGCCAGTAGTATCAGGGAGGGGTCTGGCTACACCTTC.

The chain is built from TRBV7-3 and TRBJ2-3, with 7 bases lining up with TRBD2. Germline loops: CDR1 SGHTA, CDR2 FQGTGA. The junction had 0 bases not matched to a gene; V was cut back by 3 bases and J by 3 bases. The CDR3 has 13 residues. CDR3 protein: CASSFSGTDTQYF. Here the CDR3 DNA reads TGTGCCAGCAGCTTTAGCGGGACAGATACGCAGTATTTT.